This T cell receptor beta chain was captured by sequencing in a study of vaccination and CD4 T cells after COVID-19. Regarding treatment: roughly ten-day PBMC culture with coronavirus spike peptide pools or control peptides (ViraFEST assay). Cultured CD4+ T cell DNA underwent sequencing with the Oncomine TCR Beta short-read assay. Each CDR3 protein gets one entry after TCRdb re-called the PCR reads with MiXCR. The table has some 25,000 distinct CDR3 sequences, over 60% seen once. The CDR3 extends over 17 amino acids. Germline V gene sequence: CDR1 DFQATT, CDR2 SNEGSKA (reference sequence). With V trimmed by 0 bases and J by 7 bases, 15 bases remained unmatched. To note about this clonotype: Its matching antigen is unknown.

The sequenced material came from CD4+ T cells from blood, cultured in vitro. The TCR was taken from a human donor who had recovered from COVID-19. This chain links TRBV20-1 with TRBJ2-7, with 10 bases lining up with TRBD1. The CDR3 reads CSARDPNLRQGAWEQYF. The CDR3 DNA sequence: TGCAGTGCTAGAGACCCAAACCTACGACAGGGGGCGTGGGAGCAGTACTTC.